The present TCR beta chain was sequenced within a study of T and B cells in COVID-19 patients (dated by TCRdb to the early 2020s). Turning to the overall study: Using TRB and IGH repertoire sequencing of peripheral blood, the study characterized adaptive immunity in COVID-19 patients who had active infection or had recovered. As many as 9 follow-up blood samples were taken per patient, and some of the samples covered different disease stages within the same individual. A recovered cohort was made up of 15 to 19 patients contributing approximately 22 samples, mostly after mild to moderate COVID-19 managed as outpatients. Two patients were included in both the recovered and active cohorts because samples were available from active disease and after recovery. Of the roughly 20 patients in the active-infection cohort, roughly 11 were critically ill and needed mechanical ventilation or ECMO. Repertoire analyses used an age-matched reference group of nearly 40 healthy donors who were negative for COVID-19 antibodies as the comparison. Comorbidities linked to unfavorable COVID-19 outcome were present in 18 of 20 patients in the active-infection cohort. The TCR and BCR sequence repository comprised a few dozen patients and roughly 69 time points, with over 8 million TCR sequences analysed. The recovered cohort had a median age of around 35 years, compared with approximately 70 years in the active-infection cohort.

Including cysteine and phenylalanine, the CDR3 has 14 amino acids. Only CDR3 DNA remains: 42 bases, in frame from the first base. CDR1 and CDR2 (LNHDA, SQIVND) derive from the germline V gene (reference sequence). The junction shows trimming of 7 bases on V and 5 bases on J, and the gene matches do not reach 8 bases of it. About this clonotype: Its antigen is currently not known. Base qualities are missing; no much larger clone stands one base away.

TRB repertoires were amplified using roughly 240-550 ng of genomic DNA isolated from blood. Sequencing was carried out with an Illumina MiSeq. Multiplex PCR with BIOMED2 TRB-A/B primer pools was used to amplify the TRB rearrangements. Illumina-compatible adapters and 7-nucleotide sample barcodes were added to the amplicons in two consecutive PCRs. All library PCRs used Phusion HS II polymerase. The amplicons were purified from gel with the NucleoSpin Gel and PCR Clean-up kit, measured on Qubit, and combined at 4 to 4.5 nM. The quality of the amplicon pool was checked on an Agilent 2100 Bioanalyzer prior to Illumina next-generation sequencing. From the authors' description of their analysis: MiXCR 3.0.8 with the default MiXCR reference library was used to annotate TRB rearrangements. Non-productive reads and sequences with fewer than 2 reads were excluded, and each unique CDR3 nucleotide sequence counted as one clone. Clonality, diversity, richness and V-J gene usage were computed in R 3.5.1. GLIPH2 was used for TCR clustering by CDR3 similarity, and generation probabilities were calculated by OLGA. Only GLIPH2 clusters with at least four unique TCR clonotypes present in at least three individuals were retained. TCRdb reprocessing: public reads trimmed at Q25 with fastp, clones called with MiXCR, in-frame beta chains kept. Identical CDR3 proteins give one entry, which carries the most common genes and DNA. Here the V and J calls rest on TCRdb's processing, not on the authors' analysis. The sample table shows 20,000 or so distinct CDR3 sequences, and roughly 27% are seen once. The top ten clones comprise 2.5% to 3.5% of the sample.

What the study reported, not specific to this receptor: The cohort was considered too small for HLA contributions to COVID-19 susceptibility or severity to be assessed. The reported TCR clusters were stated to require prospective validation before clinical use. Specific T cell subsets (CD4+/Treg/CD8+) and sorted SARS-CoV-2-responsive or tetramer+ T cells had not yet been sequenced, and these experiments were ongoing. Few blood samples were available from mildly ill patients while symptoms were present, and early samples from severe cases were likewise scarce. In active COVID-19, TRB repertoires were highly clonal, while at recovery, diversity and richness increased above the levels seen in healthy donors. A total of 2,331 exclusive TCR clusters, including about 32 low-pGen clusters, were found in the recovered cohort. Patients with COVID-19 were reported to show strongly skewed TRBV/TRBJ gene usage.

The receptor's source is a human donor who had recovered from COVID-19. The sequence links TRBV19 to TRBJ2-1, and 7 bases in between align with TRBD2. The sequencing sample was made of blood. The CDR3 is CASKAGPMNNEQFF. The DNA sequence reads TGTGCCAGTAAAGCGGGGCCAATGAACAATGAGCAGTTCTTC. Outside the CDR3, residues come from the reference TRBV19 and TRBJ2-1 proteins, so the full variable domain is: DGGITQSPKYLFRKEGQNVTLSCEQNLNHDAMYWYRQDPGQGLRLIYYSQIVNDFQKGDIAEGYSVSREKKESFPLTVTSAQKNPTAFYLCASKAGPMNNEQFFGPGTRLTVL.